These T cell receptor beta chains were read from a single sample in a study of T cells in Graves' hyperthyroidism and ophthalmopathy. Using its own MiXCR run on the multiplex PCR reads, TCRdb lists one record per CDR3 protein. The sample has roughly 520,000 distinct CDR3 sequences, around 22% seen once. The sample comprised blood. The receptor set was obtained from a young woman with Graves' ophthalmopathy. The CDR3 runs from the conserved cysteine through the conserved F or W. Fields, in order: clone size, D gene, V gene, J gene, CDR3 DNA, CDR3 protein. A D gene is named only where the DNA matches it firmly. For some rows the clone size is stated as once, few or many, or as a class when expanded; others skip it.

-,-,TRBV7-2,TRBJ1-5,TGTGCCAGCAGCTTACTATGGGGGAGCGATCAGCCCCAGCATTTT,CASSLLWGSDQPQHF
many,-,TRBV18,TRBJ2-5,TGTGCCAGCTCACCAGGACGGTTCCAAGAGACCCAGTACTTC,CASSPGRFQETQYF
many,-,TRBV5-1,TRBJ1-5,TGCGCCAGCAGCTTGGGACTGGGGAGGGAAGCCGATCAGCCCCAGCATTTT,CASSLGLGREADQPQHF
many,-,TRBV19,TRBJ2-7,TGTGCCAGTAACCCTAGACGGGACTACGAGCAGTACTTC,CASNPRRDYEQYF
many,-,TRBV12-3/TRBV12-4,TRBJ1-1,TGTGCCAGCAGTTTATCGTACTCAAACACTGAAGCTTTCTTT,CASSLSYSNTEAFF
many,-,TRBV6-1,TRBJ1-2,TGTGCCAGCCGAGGTCAGGGGCTAGGCGGCTACACCTTC,CASRGQGLGGYTF
many,-,TRBV2,TRBJ2-2,TGTGCCAGCAGTGCGTTGAGGCCCGCCTCGAACACCGGGGAGCTGTTTTTT,CASSALRPASNTGELFF
many,-,TRBV10-2,TRBJ1-5,TGCGCCAGCACCAGCCTCAATCAGCCCCAGCATTTT,CASTSLNQPQHF
-,-,TRBV6-1,TRBJ2-2,TGTGCCAGCAGTGAAATTACCGGACTGGGCACCGGGGATCTGTTTTTT,CASSEITGLGTGDLFF
-,-,TRBV27,TRBJ1-2,TGTGCCAGCAGTTTTCTGGGGGGACGGAACTATGGCTACACCTTC,CASSFLGGRNYGYTF
many,-,TRBV4-1,TRBJ1-1,TGCGCCAGCAGCCAAGATATCAGGAACACTGAAGCTTTCTTT,CASSQDIRNTEAFF
-,TRBD2,TRBV28,TRBJ2-7,TGTGCCAGTACCGGGACTAGCGGGAGTCCGAGGTTCTACGAGCAGTACTTC,CASTGTSGSPRFYEQYF
few,-,TRBV15,TRBJ1-1,TGTGCCACCAGGAAGGGTGGGACTGAAGCTTTCTTT,CATRKGGTEAFF
-,TRBD1,TRBV14,TRBJ2-5,TGTGCCAGCAGCCGTCGGACAGGGTGGTCAGAGACCCAGTACTTC,CASSRRTGWSETQYF
-,-,TRBV15,TRBJ1-5,TGTGCCACCAGCAGCCCAGACTCGAACAATCAGCCCCAGCATTTT,CATSSPDSNNQPQHF
many,-,TRBV5-1,TRBJ1-1,TGCGCCAGCAGGAGACAGATTTTGAACACTGAAGCTTTCTTT,CASRRQILNTEAFF
few,TRBD1,TRBV28,TRBJ2-2,TGTGCCAGCAGTTTCAAGGACAGGGGAGGAGAGAACACCGGGGAGCTGTTTTTT,CASSFKDRGGENTGELFF
many,-,TRBV20-1,TRBJ1-5,TGCAGTGCTAGACAGTGGGCAGGACACAATCAGCCCCAGCATTTT,CSARQWAGHNQPQHF
many,-,TRBV6-2/TRBV6-3,TRBJ2-2,TGTGCCAGCAGTTACCCACCCATAGGGGGACCGAACACCGGGGAGCTGTTTTTT,CASSYPPIGGPNTGELFF
-,-,TRBV19,TRBJ1-1,TGTGCCAGTACCCCCTCTGATGCGGGTGAAGCTTTCTTT,CASTPSDAGEAFF
many,-,TRBV30,TRBJ1-2,TGTGCCTGGAGTCAGGGGTATGGCTACACCTTC,CAWSQGYGYTF
few,-,TRBV19,TRBJ1-1,TGTGCCAGTACCCCTCGGGGGGCCCCCAACACTGAAGCTTTCTTT,CASTPRGAPNTEAFF
once,TRBD1,TRBV7-9,TRBJ2-7,TGTGCCAGCTGCTTAGGGACAGGGTTTGGTTACGAGCAGTACTTC,CASCLGTGFGYEQYF
many,TRBD1,TRBV7-6,TRBJ1-2,TGTGCCAGCAGCTCGGAGACAGGGGCCAACTATGGCTACACCTTC,CASSSETGANYGYTF
many,TRBD1,TRBV11-2,TRBJ2-5,TGTGCCAGCTCCCTGGGGACAGGCGCCCAAGAGACCCAGTACTTC,CASSLGTGAQETQYF
many,-,TRBV11-2,TRBJ2-7,TGTGCCAGCAGCTTAGGGCTCGAGCAGTACTTC,CASSLGLEQYF
many,-,TRBV7-2,TRBJ2-5,TGTGCCAGCAGCGAGGGGGTTCTAGCGTACCAAGAGACCCAGTACTTC,CASSEGVLAYQETQYF
-,TRBD1,TRBV11-2,TRBJ2-6,TGTGCCAGCAGCCCCTTACCGGGACAGGGGCCCGGGGCCAACGTCCTGACTTTC,CASSPLPGQGPGANVLTF
-,-,TRBV4-3,TRBJ1-1,TGCGCCAGCAGCCAAGAAATGGAAGCTTGCTTT,CASSQEMEACF